One sample yielded the 9 T cell receptor beta chains listed below, sequenced in a study of beta chain features in type 1 diabetes. Sequenced material consisted of expressed TCRB transcripts (all of the isolated RNA was reverse transcribed). Only in-frame clones appear in the TCRdb table, and some are missing; sequencing was by immunoSEQ multiplex PCR. The sample holds under 450,000 clones, less than 15% seen once. Sequencing input: naive CD4+ T cells from blood. The source of these receptors is a woman younger than 35 in good health.

CDR3 sequence (DNA): TGTGCCAGCAGCGTAGGTCCAGCGGGAAGCTACGAGCAGTACTTC. This encodes CASSVGPAGSYEQYF. The V gene is TRBV9, the J gene TRBJ2-7, with 7 positions matching TRBD2. This CDR3 comprises 15 residues. CDR1 is SGDLS, CDR2 YYNGEE, per germline. V gave up 0 bases and J gave up 3 bases; unmatched junction bases: 6.

This clone occurred a few times. The rearrangement joins TRBV7-9 to TRBJ2-5; 14 positions agree with TRBD2. With V trimmed by 5 bases and J by 4 bases, 9 bases remained unmatched. CDR1 is SEHNR, CDR2 FQNEAQ, per germline (reference sequence). The CDR3 spans 17 residues. CDR3 sequence: CASSPRLAGGPGETQYF. The CDR3 nucleotides read TGTGCCAGCAGCCCTCGACTAGCGGGAGGGCCGGGAGAGACCCAGTACTTC.

This sequence joins TRBV19 and TRBJ1-5; TRBD1 aligns across 8 bases. Germline CDR1 and CDR2: LNHDA and SQIVND (reference sequence). V dropped 4 bases and J dropped 6; count of bases not matched to a gene: 5. This CDR3 contains 14 residues. The CDR3 nucleotides read TGTGCCAGTAGTAAAGGGACAGGCAGTCAGCCCCAGCATTTT. Amino acids: CASSKGTGSQPQHF.

A few counts support this clone. The chain links TRBV13 to TRBJ2-7; 9 bases map to TRBD1. The V segment lost 5 bases and the J segment 5 bases; nucleotides outside the gene matches: 10. This CDR3 has 15 residues. Looked up from germline, CDR1 is PRHDT and CDR2 is FYEKMQ (reference sequence). CDR3 region: CASSTPGTGFDEQYF. CDR3 DNA: TGTGCCAGCAGCACGCCCGGGACAGGGTTCGACGAGCAGTACTTC. Full variable domain (missing parts from reference TRBV13 and TRBJ2-7): AAGVIQSPRHLIKEKRETATLKCYPIPRHDTVYWYQQGPGQDPQFLISFYEKMQSDKGSIPDRFSAQQFSDYHSELNMSSLELGDSALYFCASSTPGTGFDEQYFGPGTRLTVT.

CDR3 loop: CASSQGLAGPPREQYF. CDR3 in DNA: TGCGCCAGCAGCCAAGGGCTAGCGGGGCCGCCCCGCGAGCAGTACTTC. The chain combines TRBV4-1 with TRBJ2-7, with 9 bases lining up with TRBD2. Germline V lookup: CDR1 MGHRA, CDR2 YSYEKL. Losses at the gene ends were 1 base for V and 6 bases for J; bases not matched to a gene: 10. This CDR3 region has 16 residues.

The chain joins TRBV6-4 to TRBJ2-3, with 7 bases that match TRBD2. Per the germline V gene, CDR1 is MRHNA and CDR2 is SNTAGT. This CDR3 contains 14 residues. The V gene end was trimmed by 5 bases and the J gene end by 2 bases; junction bases not matched to a gene: 4. In nucleotides, the CDR3 is TGTGCCAGCAGTCCAAGCGGGAACACAGATACGCAGTATTTT. Translation gives CASSPSGNTDTQYF.

CDR3 nucleotide sequence: TGTGCCAGCAGCCCTTCAGATATAAGGAACACTGAAGCTTTCTTT. Translation gives CASSPSDIRNTEAFF. The chain has TRBV7-2 and TRBJ1-1; no clear D. This CDR3 is built from 15 residues. V shed 5 bases and J shed 1 base, with 14 bases lying between them. Germline CDR1 is SGHTA and CDR2 is FQGNSA.

This chain joins TRBV5-4 and TRBJ2-5, with TRBD2 identical over 9 bases. CDR1 SGHNT and CDR2 YYREEE come from the germline V gene (reference sequence). The junction had 12 bases not matched to a gene; V was cut back by 5 bases and J by 4 bases. This CDR3 is built from 16 residues. The CDR3 loop is CASRVAGVDLAETQYF. The CDR3 DNA sequence: TGTGCCAGCAGGGTAGCGGGAGTGGATCTTGCAGAGACCCAGTACTTC.

The chain recombines TRBV11-2 with TRBJ2-5, with D possibly matching TRBD1 (6 bases). Trimming took 0 bases from V and 6 from J, leaving 11 bases between them. Looked up from germline, CDR1 is SGHAT and CDR2 is FQNNGV. The length of the CDR3 is 14 residues. The CDR3 is CASSLDLQGKTQYF. Written as DNA, the CDR3 is TGTGCCAGCAGCTTAGATCTCCAGGGGAAGACCCAGTACTTC.